These 20 T cell receptor beta chains were sequenced from one sample in a study of lymphopenia after photon versus proton radiotherapy. Using immunoSEQ multiplex PCR, the repertoire was profiled, and TCRdb retains in-frame clones only, with some absent. The table has about 50,000 clones, approximately 82% seen once. The sample in question was peripheral blood, obtained from a patient treated with photon-based radiotherapy. The receptor set was obtained from a man aged 45-65 years with gastric cancer.

The gene calls are TRBV4-1 and TRBJ2-5; 8 nucleotides align to TRBD2. Germline trimming cut 0 bases from V and 7 bases from J; bases unmatched to any gene: 7. From germline, CDR1 is MGHRA and CDR2 YSYEKL. This CDR3 is 15 amino acids long. CDR3 sequence: CASSQELREEGTQYF. DNA for the CDR3: TGCGCCAGCAGCCAAGAACTGCGGGAGGAAGGGACCCAGTACTTC.

The V call is TRBV5-4, the J call TRBJ2-3, with 7 nucleotides matching TRBD2. There are 14 residues in the CDR3. Trimming removed 2 bases from V and 3 bases from J; junction bases left unmatched: 3. Germline CDR1 SGHNT, CDR2 YYREEE (reference sequence). The CDR3 spells CASSLKAGTDTQYF. The CDR3 DNA follows: TGTGCCAGCAGCTTAAAAGCGGGAACAGATACGCAGTATTTT. The full variable domain, with the rest looked up from reference TRBV5-4 and TRBJ2-3, is ETGVTQSPTHLIKTRGQQVTLRCSSQSGHNTVSWYQQALGQGPQFIFQYYREEENGRGNFPPRFSGLQFPNYSSELNVNALELDDSALYLCASSLKAGTDTQYFGPGTRLTVL.

This chain joins TRBV9 and TRBJ1-1; D is possibly TRBD1 (5 bases). The germline V and J ends were trimmed by 2 bases and 0 bases, with 11 bases remaining between them. The CDR3 runs to 15 residues. Germline CDR1 is SGDLS and CDR2 is YYNGEE. CDR3 DNA sequence: TGTGCCAGCAGCGTGGGACCGTTCATGAACACTGAAGCTTTCTTT. Its translation is CASSVGPFMNTEAFF.

CDR3 in amino acids: CASSSRLAGAGELFF. In DNA form, the CDR3 reads TGTGCCAGCAGCTCACGACTAGCGGGAGCCGGGGAGCTGTTTTTT. The chain couples TRBV7-9 to TRBJ2-2; TRBD2 matches 12 bases. The V and J ends lost 4 bases and 6 bases, in that order; junction bases with no gene match: 3. The CDR3 covers 15 residues. CDR1 SEHNR and CDR2 FQNEAQ come from the germline V gene (reference sequence).

This rearrangement joins TRBV7-8 to TRBJ2-7, with 7 bases identical to TRBD2. The germline V gene encodes CDR1 SGHVS and CDR2 FQNEAQ. The length of the CDR3 is 14 residues. J gave up 5 bases and V 3 bases, and 7 bases lay outside the gene matches. The CDR3: CASSFGRESDEQYF. The CDR3 DNA sequence: TGTGCCAGCAGCTTCGGGCGGGAGAGCGACGAGCAGTACTTC.

The CDR3 DNA is TGCGCCAGCAGCCAACCCGACCGAATTGGGCTCGCCAAAAACATTCAGTACTTC. Its protein product is CASSQPDRIGLAKNIQYF. The chain carries TRBV4-1 and TRBJ2-4; the D is unclear. Per germline, CDR1 MGHRA and CDR2 YSYEKL. V lost 2 bases, J lost 1 base, and 18 bases lay in between. CDR3 size: 18 residues.

The chain uses TRBV5-1 and TRBJ2-5; 9 positions agree with TRBD2. This CDR3 is 15 amino acids long. The germline gives CDR1 SGHRS, CDR2 YFSETQ. V shed 2 bases and J 5 bases; nucleotides not matched to a gene: 7. The CDR3 protein is CASSFAGGPGETQYF. The CDR3 DNA reads as TGCGCCAGCAGCTTTGCGGGAGGGCCCGGGGAGACCCAGTACTTC.

Details on this clone: Other DNA sequences in this sample translate to the same CDR3. This chain joins TRBV7-9 and TRBJ2-3; a possible D gene is TRBD1 (6 bases). CDR1 and CDR2 (germline): SEHNR, FQNEAQ (reference sequence). The V and J ends lost 1 base and 1 base respectively, with 9 bases between them. The CDR3 contains 15 residues. CDR3 sequence: CASSLVGQRTDTQYF. CDR3 DNA: TGTGCCAGCAGCTTAGTCGGACAGCGCACAGATACGCAGTATTTT.

V usage is TRBV11-2 and J usage is TRBJ2-4; D is ambiguous. The V gene lost 4 bases and the J gene lost 0 bases, with 7 bases spanning the gap. The CDR3 extends over 14 amino acids. CDR1 and CDR2 from the germline V gene are SGHAT and FQNNGV. This CDR3 reads CASSSRLAKNIQYF. In DNA form, the CDR3 reads TGTGCCAGCAGCTCCCGGTTAGCCAAAAACATTCAGTACTTC.

Here the CDR3 DNA reads TGTGCCAGTAGTATAGGTAACAGGGGGAAAGAGACCCAGTACTTC. Encoded protein: CASSIGNRGKETQYF. The chain carries TRBV19 and TRBJ2-5, with TRBD1 identical over 8 bases. CDR1 is LNHDA and CDR2 is SQIVND in the germline V gene (reference sequence). The CDR3 length is 15 residues. Losses at the gene ends were 1 base for V and 3 bases for J; bases not matched to a gene: 4.

The chain combines TRBV19 with TRBJ1-2; 10 bases agree with TRBD1. Germline V gene data show CDR1 as LNHDA and CDR2 as SQIVND (reference sequence). The CDR3 runs 16 residues. The J segment lost 4 bases and the V segment lost 5 bases, leaving 10 bases of the junction unmatched. Here the CDR3 DNA reads TGTGCCAGTAGTGGGATGACAGGGGGCGCGTTCTATGGCTACACCTTC. This encodes CASSGMTGGAFYGYTF. Using reference TRBV19 and TRBJ1-2 for the parts outside the CDR3, the full variable domain is DGGITQSPKYLFRKEGQNVTLSCEQNLNHDAMYWYRQDPGQGLRLIYYSQIVNDFQKGDIAEGYSVSREKKESFPLTVTSAQKNPTAFYLCASSGMTGGAFYGYTFGSGTRLTVV.

This clone was counted once. The chain has TRBV6-1 and TRBJ2-7, with 8 nucleotides matching TRBD1. After removal of 6 bases from V and 3 bases from J, the junction contained 10 bases not matched to a gene. This CDR3 has 15 residues. Per germline, CDR1 MNHNS and CDR2 SASEGT. CDR3 coding DNA: TGTGCCAGCAGGGCAACAGGGGGTACGGACTACGAGCAGTACTTC. Encoded protein: CASRATGGTDYEQYF.

V and J are TRBV9 and TRBJ2-2; 9 bases line up with TRBD1. CDR3 length: 18 amino acids. The germline V gene has CDR1 SGDLS and CDR2 YYNGEE. V lost 3 bases, J lost 3 bases, and 12 bases stayed unmatched. The CDR3 loop reads CASSAGTGRPGDTGELFF. The CDR3 coding sequence is TGTGCCAGCAGCGCCGGGACAGGGAGACCCGGGGACACCGGGGAGCTGTTTTTT.

The chain combines TRBV29-1 with TRBJ2-7; D call uncertain. Trimming removed 7 bases from V and 6 bases from J, with 10 bases in between. CDR3 length: 10 amino acids. Per germline, CDR1 SQVTM and CDR2 ANQGSEA. CDR3 in amino acids: CSADKFEQYF. The CDR3 nucleotides read TGCAGCGCTGATAAGTTCGAGCAGTACTTC.

The gene calls are TRBV18 and TRBJ1-5; D unclear. Germline values: CDR1 KGHSH, CDR2 LQKENI. CDR3 size: 15 residues. V shed 6 bases and J shed 4 bases, with 16 bases lying between them. The CDR3 DNA follows: TGTGCCAGCTCCGATAACCAGGTAGGAAATCAGCCCCAGCATTTT. It translates to CASSDNQVGNQPQHF.

The chain links TRBV29-1 to TRBJ2-1, with D tentatively TRBD1 (5 bases). The CDR3 runs 15 residues. The V gene lost 6 bases and the J gene lost 0 bases, with 15 bases spanning the gap. The germline V gene encodes CDR1 SQVTM and CDR2 ANQGSEA. The CDR3 spells CSVESGYGSYNEQFF. The CDR3 nucleotides read TGCAGCGTCGAGTCAGGGTACGGCTCCTACAATGAGCAGTTCTTC.

The chain joins TRBV28 to TRBJ2-1; 13 positions match TRBD2. The CDR3 contains 18 residues. Trimming cost V 6 bases and J 7 bases; bases outside gene matches: 15. Germline loops: CDR1 MDHEN, CDR2 SYDVKM. The CDR3 nucleotides read TGTGCCAGCAGGAAATCCGACCCCGGACTAGCGGGAGTAAATGAGCAGTTCTTC. It is translated as CASRKSDPGLAGVNEQFF. The complete variable domain, with remaining parts taken from reference TRBV28 and TRBJ2-1, reads DVKVTQSSRYLVKRTGEKVFLECVQDMDHENMFWYRQDPGLGLRLIYFSYDVKMKEKGDIPEGYSVSREKKERFSLILESASTNQTSMYLCASRKSDPGLAGVNEQFFGPGTRLTVL.

The chain is built from TRBV19 and TRBJ2-3; D not resolved. Germline V gene lookup returns CDR1 LNHDA and CDR2 SQIVND (reference sequence). The CDR3 length is 13 residues. Trimming took 7 bases from V and 5 from J, leaving 13 bases between them. CDR3 in DNA: TGTGCCAGTAAATCTAGGAACGGAGATACGCAGTATTTT. Encoded protein: CASKSRNGDTQYF.

This clone showed up just once. The chain recombines TRBV11-2 with TRBJ2-3; 9 bases map to TRBD1. This CDR3 is built from 15 residues. Germline V lookup: CDR1 SGHAT, CDR2 FQNNGV. V gave up 4 bases and J gave up 4 bases; unmatched junction bases: 6. CDR3 sequence reads: CASSSQGQGADTQYF. The CDR3 DNA follows: TGTGCCAGCAGCTCCCAGGGACAGGGAGCAGATACGCAGTATTTT.

The chain links TRBV28 to TRBJ1-1; no clear D gene. The length of the CDR3 is 12 residues. Germline CDR1 and CDR2: MDHEN and SYDVKM. Deletions cut 5 bases from V and 4 bases from J, with 8 bases between. Written as DNA, the CDR3 is TGTGCCAGCAGTCCAGAGAGCACTGAAGCTTTCTTT. Encoded protein: CASSPESTEAFF.